This entry is about one T cell receptor beta chain. The record originates from a study of blood T cell repertoires in COVID-19. Study information: COVID-19 samples from acute and convalescent phases originated in the United States, Italy and Spain.

Assay: immunoSEQ multiplex PCR; the TCRdb copy retains only in-frame clones and omits some. The sample consists of about 120,000 clones, roughly 86% of them appearing once. V was cut by 2 bases and J by 3 bases, with 10 bases left in between. The CDR3 has 13 residues. CDR1 GTSNPN and CDR2 SVGIG come from the germline V gene (reference sequence). The receptor's source is a man aged 40-49 years with acute or convalescent COVID-19. The sequenced sample was peripheral blood. V gene TRBV30 combines with J gene TRBJ1-2; D is ambiguous. The CDR3 sequence: CAWSYAADYGYTF. The DNA for the CDR3 is TGTGCCTGGAGTTACGCGGCCGACTATGGCTACACCTTC. Variable domain in full (rest from reference TRBV30 and TRBJ1-2): SQTIHQWPATLVQPVGSPLSLECTVEGTSNPNLYWYRQAAGRGLQLLFYSVGIGQISSEVPQNLSASRPQDRQFILSSKKLLLSDSGFYLCAWSYAADYGYTFGSGTRLTVV.